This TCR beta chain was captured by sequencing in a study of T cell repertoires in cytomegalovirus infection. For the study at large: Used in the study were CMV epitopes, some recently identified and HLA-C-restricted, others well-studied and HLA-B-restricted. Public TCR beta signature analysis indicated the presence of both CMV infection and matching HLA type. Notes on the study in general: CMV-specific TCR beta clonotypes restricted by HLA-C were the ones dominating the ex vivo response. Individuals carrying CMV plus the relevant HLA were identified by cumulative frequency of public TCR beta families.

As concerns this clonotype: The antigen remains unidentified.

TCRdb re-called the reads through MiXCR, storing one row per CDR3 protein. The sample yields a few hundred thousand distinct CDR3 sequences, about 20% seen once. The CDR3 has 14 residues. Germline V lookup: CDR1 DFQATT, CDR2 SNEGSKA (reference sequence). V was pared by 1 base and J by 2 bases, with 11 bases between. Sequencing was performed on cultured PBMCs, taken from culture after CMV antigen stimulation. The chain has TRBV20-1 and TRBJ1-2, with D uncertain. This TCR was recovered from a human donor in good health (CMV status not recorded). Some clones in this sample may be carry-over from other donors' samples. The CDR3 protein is CSARVEMGNYGYTF. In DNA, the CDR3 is TGCAGTGCTAGAGTGGAGATGGGGAACTATGGCTACACCTTC.